This T cell receptor (beta chain) is from a study of blood T cell repertoires in COVID-19. Across the study: COVID-19 samples from acute and convalescent phases originated in the United States, Italy and Spain. Nucleic acid was either cDNA or gDNA, and it came from T cells, B-cell-depleted T cells, or PBMCs.

Membership in each cohort depended on participant-reported clinical history. Among Cohort 3 donors, those recovered had two negative PCRs, clearance, or symptom resolution. Assay used: immunoSEQ multiplex PCR; TCRdb lists only in-frame clones, some missing. The sample has fewer than 400,000 clones, 87% seen once; the top ten hold more than 8.5%. Trimming shortened V by 7 bases and J by 4 bases, and 14 bases separated the two germline ends. There are 14 residues in the CDR3. CDR1 is MDHEN and CDR2 is SYDVKM in the germline V gene. The sample was PBMCs or T cells enriched from blood (not recorded which). This TCR came from a young woman who had recovered from COVID-19. The genes are TRBV28 and TRBJ1-3, with no clear D. CDR3 loop: CASNDPGTGNTIYF. CDR3 nucleotides: TGTGCCAGCAATGATCCGGGAACCGGAAACACCATATATTTT. Together with reference TRBV28 and TRBJ1-3, the CDR3 gives the full variable domain: DVKVTQSSRYLVKRTGEKVFLECVQDMDHENMFWYRQDPGLGLRLIYFSYDVKMKEKGDIPEGYSVSREKKERFSLILESASTNQTSMYLCASNDPGTGNTIYFGEGSWLTVV.